The rows below give T cell receptor beta chains drawn from one sample of a study of CD8 T cells in Susac syndrome. TCRdb recomputed calls from the immunoSEQ multiplex PCR reads with MiXCR, one row per CDR3 protein. The sample lists tens of thousands of distinct CDR3 sequences; 90% to 95% were seen once. Input material: CD8+ T cells from PBMCs. These receptors all come from a human donor with Susac syndrome. Each CDR3 is given with its conserved first and last residue. The D gene is left open where the match is weak. For some rows the clone size is stated as once, few or many, or as a class when expanded; others skip it.

j_call,d_call,v_call,clone_size,cdr3_nt,cdr3_aa
TRBJ1-2,TRBD1,TRBV6-5,-,TGTGCCAGCACGGACAGGGAAACTAACTATGGCTACACCTTC,CASTDRETNYGYTF
TRBJ1-4,TRBD1,TRBV5-1,-,TGCGCCAGCAGTCGGGACAGGGAAGGTGAAAAACTGTTTTTT,CASSRDREGEKLFF
TRBJ1-2,-,TRBV4-1,-,TGCGCCAGCAGCCAAGAACGTGAGAGCGGCTACACCTTC,CASSQERESGYTF
TRBJ1-2,TRBD1,TRBV7-8,once,TGTGCCAGCAGCTCCGTTGACAGGGCTAACTATGGCTACACCTTC,CASSSVDRANYGYTF
TRBJ2-3,TRBD2,TRBV5-8,once,TGTGCCAGCAGCTTGGGGGCTAGCGGGGGGCCAGATACGCAGTATTTT,CASSLGASGGPDTQYF
TRBJ1-1,-,TRBV5-5,-,TGTGCCAGCAGCTTGTTCGGGGGCACTGAAGCTTTCTTT,CASSLFGGTEAFF
TRBJ1-4,-,TRBV2,-,TGTGCCAGCAGTGAAGGTGCCCCAAATGAAAAACTGTTTTTT,CASSEGAPNEKLFF
TRBJ2-2,-,TRBV7-6,-,TGTGCCAGCAGCTTAGTCTTGGGGCCAGCCACCGGGGAGCTGTTTTTT,CASSLVLGPATGELFF
TRBJ1-3,-,TRBV7-9,-,TGTGCCAGCAGCCCGCCCCTAGGACAGCTCTCTGGAAACACCATATATTTT,CASSPPLGQLSGNTIYF
TRBJ2-1,TRBD2,TRBV9,once,TGTGCCAGCAGAGCTCCCGGGACTAGCGGGAACAATGAGCAGTTCTTC,CASRAPGTSGNNEQFF
TRBJ2-1,TRBD2,TRBV5-6,-,TGTGCCAGCAGCCTACTAGCGGGGGGTGTCGATGAGCAGTTCTTC,CASSLLAGGVDEQFF